This TCR beta chain was sequenced for a study of CD8+ T cells in alopecia areata. Sequencing used cDNA as its template, made by extracting RNA and reverse transcribing it. Measured with immunoSEQ multiplex PCR; TCRdb has only the in-frame clones, and not every one. This table holds over 150,000 clones, more than 60% found once. V shed 2 bases and J 2 bases; nucleotides not matched to a gene: 2. The length of the CDR3 is 15 residues. Looked up from germline, CDR1 is SGHRS and CDR2 is YFSETQ. The source of this sequence is a human donor with alopecia areata. The sequences come from CD4+ T cells sorted from blood, collected at week 0. V and J are TRBV5-1 and TRBJ2-2, with 8 positions matching TRBD2. CDR3 amino acids: CASSLSGGNTGELFF. CDR3 nucleotide sequence: TGCGCCAGCAGCTTAAGCGGGGGTAACACCGGGGAGCTGTTTTTT. Drawing the rest from reference TRBV5-1 and TRBJ2-2, the complete variable domain is KAGVTQTPRYLIKTRGQQVTLSCSPISGHRSVSWYQQTPGQGLQFLFEYFSETQRNKGNFPGRFSGRQFSNSRSEMNVSTLELGDSALYLCASSLSGGNTGELFFGEGSRLTVL.